These 23 T cell receptor beta chains came from one sample sequenced in a study of PD-1 blockade in classical Hodgkin lymphoma. Method: immunoSEQ multiplex PCR; TCRdb's copy keeps in-frame clones and lacks some. The data contain 75,000 to 100,000 clones, roughly 83% of them singletons. All patients experienced relapse after autologous stem cell transplantation, and brentuximab vedotin exposure was variable. This material consisted of peripheral blood mononuclear cells (PBMCs), taken at baseline. These receptor sequences come from a human donor with classical Hodgkin lymphoma.

This clone has only a few counts. This rearrangement joins TRBV5-6 to TRBJ2-7, with 9 nucleotides matching TRBD1. Per the germline V gene, CDR1 is SGHDT and CDR2 is YYEEEE. The CDR3 runs to 16 residues. V was clipped by 0 bases and J by 5 bases; unmatched bases: 9. The CDR3 reads CASSLVVQGALHEQYF. The DNA of the CDR3 is TGTGCCAGCAGCTTGGTCGTACAGGGGGCGCTCCACGAGCAGTACTTC.

The chain uses TRBV11-3 and TRBJ1-1; D unclear. The CDR3 contains 13 residues. CDR1 SGHNT and CDR2 YENEEA come from the germline V gene. Trimming cost V 5 bases and J 1 base, with 8 bases left between them. The CDR3 region is CASSTRRNTEAFF. The CDR3 DNA reads TGTGCCAGCAGCACCAGGAGGAACACTGAAGCTTTCTTT.

The rearrangement links TRBV5-6 to TRBJ1-1; TRBD1 might be the D (6 bases). The CDR3 covers 15 residues. CDR1 SGHDT and CDR2 YYEEEE come from the germline V gene. V was clipped by 4 bases and J by 6 bases, with 19 bases between them. The CDR3 DNA reads TGTGCCAGCAGCCCGGTTGGGGGCGGCAAGGCTGAAGCTTTCTTT. Translated, it gives CASSPVGGGKAEAFF.

This chain joins TRBV10-3 and TRBJ1-2, with 7 positions matching TRBD1. Germline CDR1 is ENHRY and CDR2 is SYGVKD. The CDR3 covers 15 residues. Unmatched junction bases numbered 12, after V lost 7 bases and J lost 4 bases. The CDR3 region has the DNA TGTGCCATCACCATCGACTGGGCAGGGGGCTATGGCTACACCTTC. This sequence encodes CAITIDWAGGYGYTF.

The rearrangement links TRBV30 to TRBJ1-5; no firm D call. Trimming removed 3 bases from V and 2 bases from J, with 8 bases in between. Germline assignment: CDR1 GTSNPN and CDR2 SVGIG (reference sequence). The CDR3 contains 13 residues. This CDR3 is CAWSQYGNQPQHF. CDR3 coding DNA: TGTGCCTGGAGCCAGTATGGCAATCAGCCCCAGCATTTT.

This clone was observed a handful of times. The rearrangement uses TRBV6-6 and TRBJ1-2; unclear D gene. V gave up 5 bases and J gave up 2 bases, with 9 bases separating them. The CDR3 runs to 13 residues. The germline CDR1 and CDR2 sequences are MNHNY and SVGAGI (reference sequence). CDR3: CASSQQTNYGYTF. The DNA for the CDR3 is TGTGCCAGCAGTCAACAGACGAACTATGGCTACACCTTC.

This clone appeared a few times. J is TRBJ2-5 and V is TRBV6-5; TRBD1 matches at 12 bases. From germline, CDR1 is MNHEY and CDR2 SVGAGI. The CDR3 consists of 15 residues. V was pared by 6 bases and J by 5 bases, with 7 bases of the junction left unmatched. The chain's CDR3 is CASRSGDRGLETQYF. The CDR3 coding sequence is TGTGCCAGCAGATCTGGGGACAGGGGGCTTGAGACCCAGTACTTC.

CDR3 in amino acids: CASSEGINQPQHF. CDR3 coding DNA: TGTGCCAGCAGTGAGGGGATTAATCAGCCCCAGCATTTT. V is TRBV6-1 and J is TRBJ1-5; no reliable D call. The CDR3 sequence is 13 residues long. Looked up from germline, CDR1 is MNHNS and CDR2 is SASEGT. The V end lost 3 bases, the J end lost 4 bases, and 7 bases lay between the germline ends.

The CDR3: CASSLVPAGTDTQYF. DNA of the CDR3: TGCGCCAGCAGCTTGGTACCAGCGGGGACAGATACGCAGTATTTT. The rearrangement joins TRBV5-1 to TRBJ2-3, with TRBD2 identical over 7 bases. V trimming: 0 bases; J trimming: 3 bases; junction bases outside the gene matches: 4. CDR1 and CDR2 (germline): SGHRS, YFSETQ. The CDR3 extends over 15 amino acids.

V gene TRBV19 combines with J gene TRBJ2-6; D remains ambiguous. The V and J ends lost 5 bases and 0 bases respectively, with 2 bases between them. Germline V gene sequence: CDR1 LNHDA, CDR2 SQIVND (reference sequence). There are 13 residues in the CDR3. The CDR3 spells CASSASGANVLTF. CDR3 in DNA: TGTGCCAGTAGTGCCTCTGGGGCCAACGTCCTGACTTTC.

The rearrangement uses TRBV7-6 and TRBJ2-2; 7 bases align to TRBD1. The V gene's germline CDR1 is SGHVS and CDR2 FNYEAQ. Trimming cost V 1 base and J 4 bases; bases outside gene matches: 6. CDR3 size: 16 residues. The CDR3 is CASSLGQGRGTGELFF. The CDR3 DNA is TGTGCCAGCAGCTTAGGACAGGGACGAGGCACCGGGGAGCTGTTTTTT.

The chain joins TRBV5-6 to TRBJ2-5; D gene unclear. CDR1 is SGHDT and CDR2 is YYEEEE in the germline V gene. The germline V and J ends were trimmed by 4 bases and 1 base, with 8 bases remaining between them. The CDR3 is 13 amino acids. CDR3 amino acids: CASSRSVQETQYF. The CDR3 region has the DNA TGTGCCAGCAGCCGGTCGGTCCAAGAGACCCAGTACTTC.

V and J are TRBV11-1 and TRBJ2-3, with 7 nucleotides matching TRBD2. This CDR3 has 15 residues. Germline CDR1 is SGHAT and CDR2 is FQDESV (reference sequence). Trimming removed 1 base from V and 6 bases from J; junction bases left unmatched: 7. The CDR3 here is CASSLGAGEWDTQYF. Here the CDR3 DNA reads TGTGCCAGCAGCTTAGGGGCGGGGGAGTGGGATACGCAGTATTTT.

The CDR3 is CASSHSTGLAHNEQFF. DNA of the CDR3: TGTGCCAGCAGCCACTCCACGGGACTAGCTCACAATGAGCAGTTCTTC. This chain connects TRBV4-2 to TRBJ2-1; 9 bases line up with TRBD2. V gave up 3 bases and J gave up 5 bases; unmatched junction bases: 8. Germline values: CDR1 LGHNA, CDR2 YNFKEQ. This CDR3 region has 16 residues.

CDR3 coding DNA: TGTGCCAGCAGTTCAAGGGCCTCCTACGAGCAGTACTTC. Protein sequence: CASSSRASYEQYF. The chain links TRBV7-2 to TRBJ2-7; D gene ambiguous. V was shortened by 6 bases and J by 0 bases, with 9 bases between the two germline ends. CDR3 length equals 13 residues. Germline CDR1 and CDR2: SGHTA and FQGNSA.

The V gene is TRBV2, the J gene TRBJ1-1; no reliable D call. The CDR3 runs to 13 residues. From germline, CDR1 is SNHLY and CDR2 FYNNEI. V lost 7 bases to trimming and J lost 1 base, with 10 bases between them. The CDR3 DNA follows: TGTGCCAGCATTTACGAGGGGAACACTGAAGCTTTCTTT. Protein: CASIYEGNTEAFF.

The chain couples TRBV6-5 to TRBJ2-7; D is unclear. The V and J ends lost 0 bases and 6 bases respectively, with 15 bases between them. CDR1 MNHEY and CDR2 SVGAGI come from the germline V gene. CDR3 size: 15 residues. This CDR3 is CASSYSWAGLSEQYF. The CDR3 bases are TGTGCCAGCAGTTACTCGTGGGCAGGCCTTTCCGAGCAGTACTTC.

The chain is built from TRBV5-4 and TRBJ2-7; 7 positions match TRBD2. This CDR3 is 15 amino acids long. Germline CDR1 is SGHNT and CDR2 is YYREEE (reference sequence). V trimming: 0 bases; J trimming: 3 bases; junction bases outside the gene matches: 6. The chain's CDR3 is CASSLASTSRYEQYF. The CDR3 region has the DNA TGTGCCAGCAGCTTGGCCTCGACTAGCCGCTACGAGCAGTACTTC.

The chain recombines TRBV10-1 with TRBJ2-1; D is unresolved. Trimming cost V 3 bases and J 13 bases, with 19 bases left between them. CDR1 is WNHNN and CDR2 is SYGVQD in the germline V gene (reference sequence). The CDR3 consists of 14 residues. DNA of the CDR3: TGCGCCAGCAGTGATAAGGCCCACCCAGTGGAACAGTTCTTC. Translation: CASSDKAHPVEQFF.

In DNA form, the CDR3 reads TGTGCCAGCAGCTCCGGACAGGGTCTAGAGACCCAGTACTTC. Translation gives CASSSGQGLETQYF. This chain links TRBV11-2 with TRBJ2-5; 8 positions agree with TRBD1. CDR1 and CDR2 (germline): SGHAT, FQNNGV. The CDR3 loop spans 14 amino acids. The junction had 5 bases not matched to a gene; V was cut back by 4 bases and J by 4 bases. The whole variable domain, filled in from reference TRBV11-2 and TRBJ2-5, reads EAGVAQSPRYKIIEKRQSVAFWCNPISGHATLYWYQQILGQGPKLLIQFQNNGVVDDSQLPKDRFSAERLKGVDSTLKIQPAKLEDSAVYLCASSSGQGLETQYFGPGTRLLVL.

V usage is TRBV19 and J usage is TRBJ1-1, with a possible D match to TRBD1 (6 bases). V was clipped by 3 bases and J by 8 bases, with 13 bases between them. Germline V gene lookup returns CDR1 LNHDA and CDR2 SQIVND (reference sequence). The CDR3 runs 13 residues. The chain's CDR3 is CASSMEWGQEAFF. CDR3 bases: TGTGCCAGTAGTATGGAATGGGGACAAGAAGCTTTCTTT.

CDR3 coding DNA: TGTGCCAGCTTCCCACGTCCCTACGAGCAGTACTTC. Translated, it gives CASFPRPYEQYF. The chain is built from TRBV2 and TRBJ2-7, with D unresolved. Germline lookup yields CDR1 SNHLY and CDR2 FYNNEI. CDR3 length: 12 amino acids. Trimming took 8 bases from V and 2 from J, leaving 10 bases between them.

The rearrangement links TRBV5-1 to TRBJ2-1; the D gene is possibly TRBD2 (6 bases). Germline V gives CDR1 SGHRS, CDR2 YFSETQ. The CDR3 runs 14 residues. Trimming removed 4 bases at V and 4 bases at J, with 12 bases between. The CDR3 region is CASSHSGTYNEQFF. CDR3 coding DNA: TGCGCCAGCAGCCACTCAGGGACTTACAATGAGCAGTTCTTC.